A single sample gave rise to the 14 T cell receptor beta chains below, sequenced in a study of beta chain features in type 1 diabetes. General study findings and limits: Shortening of TCRB CDR3s, moderate but significant, appeared in all four CD4+ subsets of Type 1 diabetes patients.

The investigators reverse transcribed all of the isolated RNA, so they sequenced expressed TCRB transcripts. This table comes from immunoSEQ multiplex PCR, and its TCRdb copy is limited to in-frame clones, with some not included. The sample has around 280,000 clones, 15% seen once. No antigen has been identified for these receptors. The specimen sequenced was naive CD4+ T cells from blood. The receptors here all came from a man younger than 35 with type 1 diabetes.

The CDR3 protein is CASSVAGGSHKETQYF. DNA for the CDR3: TGTGCCAGCAGCGTAGCTGGAGGGAGCCACAAAGAGACCCAGTACTTC. This chain joins TRBV9 and TRBJ2-5; D perhaps matches TRBD2 (6 bases). Trimming removed 0 bases at V and 3 bases at J, with 15 bases between. Germline values: CDR1 SGDLS, CDR2 YYNGEE. This CDR3 spans 16 amino acids.

This clone was observed a handful of times. V is TRBV2 and J is TRBJ2-1, with 7 bases aligning to TRBD2. The J segment lost 3 bases and the V segment lost 6 bases, leaving 8 bases of the junction unmatched. The germline CDR1 and CDR2 sequences are SNHLY and FYNNEI. This CDR3 comprises 15 residues. CDR3 protein: CASSTGGRFYNEQFF. The CDR3 region has the DNA TGTGCCAGCAGCACGGGGGGTCGCTTCTACAATGAGCAGTTCTTC. The entire variable domain, with the rest obtained from reference TRBV2 and TRBJ2-1, is as follows: EPEVTQTPSHQVTQMGQEVILRCVPISNHLYFYWYRQILGQKVEFLVSFYNNEISEKSEIFDDQFSVERPDGSNFTLKIRSTKLEDSAMYFCASSTGGRFYNEQFFGPGTRLTVL.

CDR3 in amino acids: CASSPRGGSGANVLTF. CDR3 DNA: TGTGCCAGCTCACCGCGCGGGGGCTCTGGGGCCAACGTCCTGACTTTC. The chain uses TRBV18 and TRBJ2-6; 7 nucleotides agree with TRBD2. Germline CDR1 reads KGHSH; CDR2 reads LQKENI. This CDR3 has 16 amino acids. The V gene end was trimmed by 3 bases and the J gene end by 0 bases; junction bases not matched to a gene: 2.

V usage is TRBV5-1 and J usage is TRBJ2-5; 11 bases align to TRBD2. Trimming at V came to 5 bases and at J to 2 bases, leaving 14 bases not matched to a gene. The V gene's germline CDR1 is SGHRS and CDR2 YFSETQ. The CDR3 sequence is 18 residues long. This CDR3 reads CASRLFGSTSGKQETQYF. The CDR3 coding sequence is TGCGCCAGCAGGCTTTTCGGTTCGACTAGCGGGAAGCAAGAGACCCAGTACTTC.

This chain joins TRBV9 and TRBJ2-1; 8 bases map to TRBD2. CDR3 length equals 15 residues. CDR1 is SGDLS, CDR2 YYNGEE, per germline. The J segment lost 3 bases and the V segment lost 7 bases, leaving 9 bases of the junction unmatched. The CDR3 DNA follows: TGTGCCAGCGGATCCGGGGGGGCCGGCTACAATGAGCAGTTCTTC. As protein: CASGSGGAGYNEQFF.

In regard to this clone: Other DNA sequences within the sample encode an identical CDR3. The chain uses TRBV29-1 and TRBJ2-7; 7 bases agree with TRBD1. Germline assignment: CDR1 SQVTM and CDR2 ANQGSEA. V lost 6 bases and J lost 2; bases outside the gene matches: 7. The CDR3 is 13 amino acids. CDR3 protein: CSVTGTVTYEQYF. CDR3 coding DNA: TGCAGCGTCACCGGGACAGTTACCTACGAGCAGTACTTC.

This chain connects TRBV2 to TRBJ1-5; 8 nucleotides match TRBD1. The germline V gene has CDR1 SNHLY and CDR2 FYNNEI. The CDR3 has 15 residues. With V trimmed by 7 bases and J by 2 bases, 7 bases remained unmatched. DNA for the CDR3: TGTGCCAGCAAGGACAGGGTAGGTGGCAATCAGCCCCAGCATTTT. It specifies CASKDRVGGNQPQHF.

This clone has a handful of counts. This chain joins TRBV20-1 and TRBJ1-2; D unresolved. This CDR3 contains 11 residues. Germline V gene sequence: CDR1 DFQATT, CDR2 SNEGSKA (reference sequence). The V end lost 5 bases, the J end lost 6 bases, and 10 bases lay between the germline ends. The CDR3 DNA is TGCAGTGCTGGTACCGAGGATGGCTACACCTTC. It encodes CSAGTEDGYTF.

The chain recombines TRBV5-4 with TRBJ2-7, with 8 bases fitting TRBD2. The CDR3 length is 15 residues. CDR1 is SGHNT and CDR2 is YYREEE in the germline V gene (reference sequence). J was trimmed by 2 bases and V by 2 bases; bases with no gene match: 6. The CDR3 DNA is TGTGCCAGCAGCTTTGAGCGGGAGTACCCCTACGAGCAGTACTTC. It specifies CASSFEREYPYEQYF.

The chain combines TRBV11-2 with TRBJ2-7, with 10 positions matching TRBD1. V lost 6 bases to trimming and J lost 1 base; unmatched junction nucleotides: 15. The CDR3 is 18 residues long. The germline V gene encodes CDR1 SGHAT and CDR2 FQNNGV. In DNA form, the CDR3 reads TGTGCCAGCAGTACACTCAGGGCGACAGGGGGCGCGTCCTACGAGCAGTACTTC. This gives the protein CASSTLRATGGASYEQYF.

The table lists this clone with a few counts. This chain connects TRBV4-3 to TRBJ2-3; maybe TRBD1 (5 bases). V lost 3 bases and J 2 bases, leaving 15 bases between the germline ends. The CDR3 consists of 16 residues. Germline V gives CDR1 LGHNA, CDR2 YSLEER. In DNA form, the CDR3 reads TGCGCCAGCAGCCATAGTGTTCAGGGTAACACAGATACGCAGTATTTT. It yields the protein CASSHSVQGNTDTQYF.

This clone has only a few counts. J is TRBJ2-4 and V is TRBV25-1, with 8 bases matching TRBD2. Losses at the gene ends were 4 bases for V and 2 bases for J; bases not matched to a gene: 13. Per the germline V gene, CDR1 is MGHDK and CDR2 is SYGVNS. This CDR3 is built from 18 residues. CDR3 in amino acids: CASSARAGTRRTKNIQYF. In DNA, the CDR3 is TGTGCCAGCAGTGCCAGGGCCGGGACTAGGAGAACCAAAAACATTCAGTACTTC.

This clone turned up a few times. This chain uses TRBV7-2 with TRBJ2-5, with 7 bases identical to TRBD2. CDR1 is SGHTA, CDR2 FQGNSA, per germline. The ends lost 4 bases at V and 7 bases at J; junction bases unmatched: 9. This CDR3 contains 14 residues. The CDR3 spells CASSSRTSFATQYF. CDR3 coding DNA: TGTGCCAGCAGCTCCCGGACTAGTTTTGCGACCCAGTACTTC.

A few counts support this clone. This chain joins TRBV7-6 and TRBJ2-1, with 12 bases fitting TRBD2. J lost 4 bases, V lost 0 bases, and 1 base had no gene match. This CDR3 contains 16 residues. In germline, CDR1 is SGHVS, CDR2 FNYEAQ. CDR3 coding DNA: TGTGCCAGCAGCTTAGCAGGGACTAGCGGGTACAATGAGCAGTTCTTC. Amino acids: CASSLAGTSGYNEQFF.